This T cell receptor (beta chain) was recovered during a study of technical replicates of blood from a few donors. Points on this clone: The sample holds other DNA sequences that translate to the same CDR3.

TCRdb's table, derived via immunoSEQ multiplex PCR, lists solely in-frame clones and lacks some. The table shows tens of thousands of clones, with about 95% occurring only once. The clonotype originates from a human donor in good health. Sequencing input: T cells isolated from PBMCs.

CDR3 in amino acids: CASSVGVNTEAFF. CDR3 sequence (DNA): TGCGCCAGCAGCGTCGGTGTTAACACTGAAGCTTTCTTT. This chain joins TRBV5-1 and TRBJ1-1; D ambiguous. The germline V gene has CDR1 SGHRS and CDR2 YFSETQ. Trimming cost V 4 bases and J 2 bases, with 9 bases left between them. This CDR3 spans 13 amino acids. Drawing the rest from reference TRBV5-1 and TRBJ1-1, the complete variable domain is KAGVTQTPRYLIKTRGQQVTLSCSPISGHRSVSWYQQTPGQGLQFLFEYFSETQRNKGNFPGRFSGRQFSNSRSEMNVSTLELGDSALYLCASSVGVNTEAFFGQGTRLTVV.